This TCR beta chain was retrieved from a study of identical twins. Trimming cost V 5 bases and J 7 bases; bases outside gene matches: 5. Germline assignment: CDR1 SNHLY and CDR2 FYNNEI. The CDR3 is made up of 14 amino acids. Findings and caveats of the study: For monozygotic twins, models underestimated out-of-frame TCR alpha sharing. Excess low generation probability was seen in twin-shared out-of-frame alpha sequences.

Using its own MiXCR run on the 5' RACE reads, TCRdb lists one record per CDR3 protein. The sample yields around 1.7 million distinct CDR3 sequences, 32% seen once. About this clonotype: Its antigen is not identified.

Sequences were obtained from cord blood. The chain combines TRBV2 with TRBJ1-2, with 12 bases aligning to TRBD1. This sequence was found in a newborn girl in good health. The CDR3 DNA sequence: TGTGCCAGCAGTCCGGGACAGGGGGCGTTTGGCTACACCTTC. Translated, it gives CASSPGQGAFGYTF.